These 12 T cell receptor beta chains were all obtained from the same sample, sequenced in a study of blood T cell repertoires in COVID-19. Produced via immunoSEQ multiplex PCR; TCRdb's table is partial and in-frame only. This table holds 150,000 to 200,000 clones, about 90% found once. Sequences were obtained from peripheral blood. The receptors stem from a man aged 35 to 55 with active or convalescent COVID-19.

This CDR3 reads CASSLEGDREFF. The CDR3 DNA sequence: TGCGCCAGCAGCTTGGAGGGTGACAGGGAGTTCTTC. The chain links TRBV5-1 to TRBJ2-1; 7 bases agree with TRBD1. This CDR3 has 12 residues. After removal of 0 bases from V and 14 bases from J, the junction contained 5 bases not matched to a gene. From germline, CDR1 is SGHRS and CDR2 YFSETQ.

The chain combines TRBV30 with TRBJ1-5; maybe TRBD1 (6 bases). This CDR3 contains 15 residues. Germline CDR1 is GTSNPN and CDR2 is SVGIG (reference sequence). Trimming removed 3 bases at V and 0 bases at J, with 12 bases between. The CDR3 is CAWRAQGISNQPQHF. DNA of the CDR3: TGTGCCTGGAGGGCCCAGGGGATTAGCAATCAGCCCCAGCATTTT.

The chain is built from TRBV2 and TRBJ1-6; 8 bases fit TRBD1. Per germline, CDR1 SNHLY and CDR2 FYNNEI. V gave up 6 bases and J gave up 6 bases; unmatched junction bases: 7. The CDR3 runs to 15 residues. CDR3 nucleotide sequence: TGTGCCAGCAGACAGGACAGGGCGGGTAATTCACCCCTCCACTTT. This sequence encodes CASRQDRAGNSPLHF.

The chain is built from TRBV6-6 and TRBJ1-5, with unresolved D. The CDR3 spans 14 residues. Germline V gene sequence: CDR1 MNHNY, CDR2 SVGAGI (reference sequence). V was shortened by 4 bases and J by 0 bases, with 7 bases between the two germline ends. The CDR3 here is CASSSLDSNQPQHF. Written as DNA, the CDR3 is TGTGCCAGCAGTTCCTTAGATAGCAATCAGCCCCAGCATTTT.

This chain connects TRBV27 to TRBJ1-5; the D gene is possibly TRBD1 (5 bases). V lost 4 bases, J lost 5 bases, and 18 bases lay in between. CDR1 is MNHEY, CDR2 SMNVEV, per germline (reference sequence). This CDR3 spans 16 amino acids. The CDR3 region is CASSSNQGWGYQPQHF. CDR3 DNA: TGTGCCAGCAGTTCGAACCAGGGCTGGGGCTATCAGCCCCAGCATTTT.

This clone was seen just once. This chain joins TRBV7-9 and TRBJ2-1; 7 bases are shared with TRBD2. Germline CDR1 SEHNR, CDR2 FQNEAQ (reference sequence). The CDR3 runs to 16 residues. V was pared by 5 bases and J by 0 bases, with 7 bases of the junction left unmatched. CDR3 DNA sequence: TGTGCCAGCAGCCCTGCGACTAGCATCTCCTACAATGAGCAGTTCTTC. This translates into CASSPATSISYNEQFF.

V and J are TRBV6-2 or TRBV6-3 and TRBJ2-5; D may be TRBD1 (6 bases). This CDR3 contains 14 residues. Trimming left V 0 bases short and J 3 bases short, with 8 bases between. Per the germline V gene, CDR1 is MNHEY and CDR2 is SVGEGT. The CDR3 loop reads CASSYSNREETQYF. DNA for the CDR3: TGTGCCAGCAGTTACTCGAACAGGGAAGAGACCCAGTACTTC.

J is TRBJ1-3 and V is TRBV4-2; D unclear. This CDR3 contains 15 residues. Germline lookup yields CDR1 LGHNA and CDR2 YNFKEQ. V dropped 0 bases and J dropped 3 bases, with 9 bases sitting between them. The CDR3 nucleotides read TGTGCCAGCAGCCAAGATTCTTTTAGTGGAAACACCATATATTTT. The encoded protein is CASSQDSFSGNTIYF.

The gene calls are TRBV30 and TRBJ1-1; D is uncertain. Deletions cut 4 bases from V and 0 bases from J, with 9 bases between. The germline CDR1 and CDR2 sequences are GTSNPN and SVGIG (reference sequence). CDR3 length: 13 amino acids. The CDR3 nucleotides are TGTGCCTGGATTAAAGAGGTGAACACTGAAGCTTTCTTT. Protein product: CAWIKEVNTEAFF.

The chain recombines TRBV11-2 with TRBJ2-4; 9 bases agree with TRBD2. J was trimmed by 0 bases and V by 5 bases; bases with no gene match: 5. Germline CDR1 is SGHAT and CDR2 is FQNNGV. The CDR3 runs 16 residues. The CDR3 loop reads CASSLAGNLAKNIQYF. CDR3 DNA sequence: TGTGCCAGCAGCCTAGCGGGGAACCTAGCCAAAAACATTCAGTACTTC.

The chain employs TRBV6-1 and TRBJ1-5, with TRBD1 as a possible D gene (6 bases). In germline, CDR1 is MNHNS, CDR2 SASEGT. V lost 3 bases and J 3 bases, leaving 12 bases between the germline ends. This CDR3 region has 15 residues. This chain's CDR3 is CASSEGGGFNQPQHF. The CDR3, as DNA: TGTGCCAGCAGTGAGGGAGGGGGTTTCAATCAGCCCCAGCATTTT.

The rearrangement uses TRBV30 and TRBJ1-2; 7 bases match TRBD1. Looked up from germline, CDR1 is GTSNPN and CDR2 is SVGIG (reference sequence). Trimming cost V 4 bases and J 2 bases; bases outside gene matches: 7. The CDR3 totals 14 residues. The DNA for the CDR3 is TGTGCCTGGACCAGAAGGGGGCAGAACTATGGCTACACCTTC. Its translation is CAWTRRGQNYGYTF.